The 8 T cell receptor beta chains listed next were all sequenced from one sample in a study of cytomegalovirus exposure and HLA in healthy donors. This PCR relied on a set of 60 Vbeta primers and 13 Jbeta primers. Assay: immunoSEQ multiplex PCR; the TCRdb copy retains only in-frame clones and omits some. The sample has 110,000 or so clones; more than 60% are singletons. The sample taken for sequencing was PBMCs. The receptors originated from a female donor in good health and CMV-seronegative.

The CDR3, as DNA: TGTGCCTGGAGCGCGGGGGGAAACTCTGGAAACACCATATATTTT. Its protein product is CAWSAGGNSGNTIYF. This chain joins TRBV30 and TRBJ1-3; D is perhaps TRBD1 (5 bases). Trimming pared 3 bases from V and 0 bases from J, leaving 12 bases between. From germline, CDR1 is GTSNPN and CDR2 SVGIG (reference sequence). The CDR3 totals 15 residues.

The rearrangement uses TRBV19 and TRBJ1-5, with TRBD1 matching over 7 bases. CDR3 size: 15 residues. Trimming cost V 10 bases and J 5 bases; bases outside gene matches: 14. Germline V gives CDR1 LNHDA, CDR2 SQIVND (reference sequence). CDR3 protein: CATRTGSYWDQPQHF. The DNA for the CDR3 is TGTGCCACAAGGACAGGCTCTTATTGGGATCAGCCCCAGCATTTT.

This chain connects TRBV7-9 to TRBJ1-3; a possible D gene is TRBD1 (6 bases). In germline, CDR1 is SEHNR, CDR2 FQNEAQ (reference sequence). This CDR3 spans 15 amino acids. V was cut by 5 bases and J by 0 bases, with 11 bases left in between. The CDR3 region is CASSTAGASGNTIYF. The CDR3 nucleotides are TGTGCCAGCAGCACGGCGGGGGCCTCTGGAAACACCATATATTTT.

V is TRBV6-5 and J is TRBJ2-5; the match to TRBD2 covers 10 bases. Matching the DNA end better, TRBJ2-7 makes the J call doubtful. CDR1 is MNHEY, CDR2 SVGAGI, per germline. The CDR3 is made up of 15 amino acids. CDR3 loop: CASGRERGGRYEQYF. The DNA of the CDR3 is TGTGCCAGCGGGCGGGAGCGGGGGGGGAGATACGAGCAGTACTTC.

The V and J genes are TRBV6-1 and TRBJ2-1; 13 bases are shared with TRBD2. The J segment lost 8 bases and the V segment lost 6 bases, leaving 7 bases of the junction unmatched. This CDR3 has 15 residues. CDR1 MNHNS and CDR2 SASEGT come from the germline V gene. The CDR3 DNA is TGTGCCAGCAGCCCCGGGACTAGCGGGGCAGATGAGCAGTTCTTC. Its protein product is CASSPGTSGADEQFF.

The chain carries TRBV25-1 and TRBJ2-1; 10 nucleotides align to TRBD2. CDR3 length: 16 amino acids. The J segment lost 9 bases and the V segment lost 6 bases, leaving 14 bases of the junction unmatched. CDR1 is MGHDK, CDR2 SYGVNS, per germline. CDR3 bases: TGTGCCAGCAGCCCAGTCGCAGCGGGGGGGCCACGTGAGCAGTTCTTC. Amino acid sequence: CASSPVAAGGPREQFF.

CDR3 in amino acids: CASSIRESLTFPNTEAFF. CDR3 in DNA: TGTGCCAGTAGTATAAGAGAGAGTCTCACGTTTCCAAACACTGAAGCTTTCTTT. This chain uses TRBV19 with TRBJ1-1, with D unresolved. CDR1 is LNHDA and CDR2 is SQIVND in the germline V gene (reference sequence). Deletions cut 2 bases from V and 2 bases from J, with 21 bases between. The CDR3 consists of 18 residues.

About this clone itself: The germline gene is not matched at one end of the junction; a read error may be the cause. The chain is built from TRBV7-9 and TRBJ2-5; weak D call: TRBD2 (7 bases). This CDR3 region has 15 residues. The germline CDR1 and CDR2 sequences are SEHNR and FQNEAQ (reference sequence). The CDR3 protein is CSSSFRGGVQETQYF. The CDR3 DNA sequence: TGTTCCAGCAGCTTCCGAGGGGGGGTTCAAGAGACCCAGTACTTC.